The rows below give T cell receptor beta chains drawn from one sample of a study of T cell changes during pregnancy in multiple sclerosis. Repertoires were generated with immunoSEQ multiplex PCR, while TCRdb's copy carries only in-frame clones and drops some. The sample has about 53,000 clones, 90% seen once. Here the sequenced sample was CD8+ T cells from peripheral blood mononuclear cells, taken before pregnancy. The receptors originated from a female donor with multiple sclerosis, enrolled in a pregnancy study. The CDR3 runs from the conserved cysteine through the conserved F or W. D genes are given only for firm matches. Clone size is shown for a subset of rows, as once, few, many or a class of expanded clone.

size	D	J	V	CDR3	DNA
-	-	TRBJ1-2	TRBV7-3	CASSLTSGEALGGYTF	TGTGCCAGCAGCTTAACGTCGGGGGAGGCCCTAGGGGGCTACACCTTC
once	-	TRBJ1-2	TRBV7-9	CASSFGQSDFYGYTF	TGTGCCAGCAGCTTTGGACAGTCGGATTTCTATGGCTACACCTTC
-	-	TRBJ2-7	TRBV7-8	CASSFGSGDEQYF	TGTGCCAGCAGCTTCGGGTCTGGCGACGAGCAGTACTTC
-	TRBD1	TRBJ1-1	TRBV10-3	CAHGTGNTEAFF	TGTGCCCATGGGACAGGGAACACTGAAGCTTTCTTT
-	TRBD2	TRBJ2-1	TRBV15	CATRLSSGGANEQFF	TGTGCCACCAGGCTGAGTAGCGGGGGGGCGAATGAGCAGTTCTTC
-	TRBD1	TRBJ2-3	TRBV7-9	CASSRPDRGRADTQYF	TGTGCCAGCAGCCGTCCCGACAGGGGGCGCGCAGATACGCAGTATTTT
-	TRBD1	TRBJ1-4	TRBV2	CASLGDRGDEKLFF	TGTGCCAGCCTCGGGGACAGGGGTGATGAAAAACTGTTTTTT
-	-	TRBJ1-1	TRBV27	CASSSPGGVDAFF	TGTGCCAGCAGTTCCCCGGGGGGGGTGGACGCTTTCTTT
-	-	TRBJ1-2	TRBV4-1	CASSQEGLATGYTF	TGCGCCAGCAGCCAAGAAGGACTCGCGACTGGCTACACCTTC
few	TRBD2	TRBJ2-3	TRBV11-2	CASSLRRGTSASTDTQYF	TGTGCCAGCAGCTTACGCCGCGGGACTAGCGCGAGCACAGATACGCAGTATTTT
-	-	TRBJ1-1	TRBV5-1	CASSGQNTEAFF	TGCGCCAGCAGTGGGCAGAACACTGAAGCTTTCTTT
-	TRBD1	TRBJ1-1	TRBV4-3	CASSQGNRGGPGTEAFF	TGCGCCAGCAGCCAAGGGAACAGGGGAGGACCGGGGACTGAAGCTTTCTTT
once	-	TRBJ2-5	TRBV9	CASSVGLGETQYF	TGTGCCAGCAGCGTAGGGCTTGGCGAGACCCAGTACTTC
-	-	TRBJ1-1	TRBV4-2	CASSPRAGTEAFF	TGTGCCAGCAGCCCCAGGGCCGGCACTGAAGCTTTCTTT
-	TRBD1	TRBJ1-2	TRBV9	CASSVPQGGSAYGYTF	TGTGCCAGCAGCGTGCCGCAGGGGGGAAGTGCCTATGGCTACACCTTC
-	TRBD1	TRBJ1-1	TRBV10-1	CASTHLDRLNTEAFF	TGCGCCAGCACCCACCTGGACAGGCTGAACACTGAAGCTTTCTTT
-	-	TRBJ1-1	TRBV19	CASSIFRNTEAFF	TGTGCCAGTAGTATATTCAGGAACACTGAAGCTTTCTTT
-	TRBD1	TRBJ2-7	TRBV30	CAWSGGEGGTRSYEQYF	TGTGCCTGGAGTGGGGGCGAAGGGGGCACTAGGTCCTACGAGCAGTACTTC
-	-	TRBJ1-2	TRBV30	CAWDSYGYTF	TGTGCCTGGGACAGCTATGGCTACACCTTC
-	TRBD2	TRBJ2-7	TRBV4-1	CASSQEPSGGLYEQYF	TGCGCCAGCAGCCAAGAACCTAGCGGGGGCCTCTACGAGCAGTACTTC
-	-	TRBJ2-7	TRBV11-1	CASSYGTSSSYEQYF	TGTGCCAGCAGCTATGGGACATCTAGCTCCTACGAGCAGTACTTC
-	-	TRBJ1-2	TRBV4-1	CASSQETGVLYGYTF	TGCGCCAGCAGCCAAGAAACGGGGGTACTTTATGGCTACACCTTC
-	TRBD2	TRBJ2-7	TRBV7-9	CASSPGAGGPLDGEQYF	TGTGCCAGCTCCCCAGGGGCGGGGGGGCCCTTGGATGGCGAGCAGTACTTC
-	-	TRBJ2-7	TRBV19	CASSSGTPAYEQYF	TGTGCCAGTAGTTCCGGGACTCCAGCCTACGAGCAGTACTTC
-	TRBD1	TRBJ2-3	TRBV2	CAIQGGTDTQYF	TGTGCCATACAGGGGGGTACAGATACGCAGTATTTT
few	TRBD2	TRBJ2-3	TRBV6-4	CASSEQAGGPDTQYF	TGTGCCAGCAGTGAACAAGCGGGGGGGCCAGATACGCAGTATTTT
-	TRBD1	TRBJ1-1	TRBV6-5	CASSSRDRVSAEAFF	TGTGCCAGCAGTTCCCGGGACAGGGTGTCGGCTGAAGCTTTCTTT
-	-	TRBJ1-2	TRBV27	CASKGGAGYTF	TGTGCCAGCAAAGGGGGGGCTGGCTACACCTTC
-	-	TRBJ2-2	TRBV6-1	CASSEGGSGGELFF	TGTGCCAGCAGTGAAGGTGGCAGCGGAGGGGAGCTGTTTTTT
once	-	TRBJ2-3	TRBV7-9	CAGRGTDTQYF	TGTGCGGGGCGGGGAACAGATACGCAGTATTTT
-	TRBD2	TRBJ2-3	TRBV5-1	CASSSGTSGGRRRTDTQYF	TGCGCCAGCAGCTCCGGGACTAGCGGGGGGCGCCGTCGGACAGATACGCAGTATTTT
-	TRBD2	TRBJ2-7	TRBV27	CASSYSGGTYEQYF	TGTGCCAGCAGTTATAGCGGGGGAACCTACGAGCAGTACTTC
-	TRBD1	TRBJ1-3	TRBV9	CASSGQGVAGNTIYF	TGTGCCAGCAGCGGGCAGGGGGTCGCTGGAAACACCATATATTTT
-	TRBD1	TRBJ2-3	TRBV9	CASSQTGGGITDTQYF	TGTGCCAGCAGTCAGACAGGGGGGGGGATCACAGATACGCAGTATTTT
-	-	TRBJ2-7	TRBV7-2	CASSLALGGYRVYEQYF	TGTGCCAGCAGCTTAGCGCTTGGAGGATACAGGGTCTACGAGCAGTACTTC
-	-	TRBJ1-1	TRBV5-5	CASSLWAKSTEAFF	TGTGCCAGCAGCTTGTGGGCAAAATCAACTGAAGCTTTCTTT
-	-	TRBJ2-3	TRBV14	CASSQGRHTDTQYF	TGTGCCAGCAGCCAGGGGCGCCACACAGATACGCAGTATTTT
-	-	TRBJ2-3	TRBV6-4	CASSRDSSLTDTQYF	TGTGCCAGCAGTCGGGACTCATCACTCACAGATACGCAGTATTTT
once	-	TRBJ1-1	TRBV7-6	CASSRNVGGADTEAFF	TGTGCCAGCAGCCGGAACGTGGGGGGGGCAGATACTGAAGCTTTCTTT
-	-	TRBJ1-6	TRBV7-9	CASSLAGDRDSPLHF	TGTGCCAGCAGCTTAGCAGGGGATAGAGATTCACCCCTCCACTTT
-	-	TRBJ1-4	TRBV4-3	CASSQIRGEKLFF	TGCGCCAGCAGCCAGATCAGGGGTGAAAAACTGTTTTTT
-	-	TRBJ1-1	TRBV19	CASSPGGTQVGAFF	TGTGCCAGTAGTCCGGGAGGTACGCAGGTCGGAGCTTTCTTT